Given below is one T cell receptor (beta chain) in context. Antigen unknown. The sample comes from a study of vaccination and CD4 T cells after COVID-19. This CDR3 spans 16 amino acids. V lost 4 bases to trimming and J lost 2 bases; unmatched junction nucleotides: 3. CDR1 and CDR2 (germline): MDHEN, SYDVKM. Oncomine TCR Beta short-read sequencing was applied to DNA from cultured CD4+ T cells. TCRdb re-derived calls from the PCR reads in MiXCR, one entry per CDR3 protein. Here the sample spans 15,000 or so distinct CDR3 sequences, around 55% being singletons. As for time point: late sampling 161 to 241 days after vaccination in a few convalescent patients. Regarding treatment: roughly 11-day PBMC culture with coronavirus spike peptide pools or control peptides (ViraFEST assay).

This receptor was identified in a human donor who had recovered from COVID-19. Sequenced material: CD4+ T cells from blood, cultured in vitro, taken about 7 months after SARS-CoV-2 vaccination. The V and J genes are TRBV28 and TRBJ2-2; TRBD2 matches 11 bases. Here the CDR3 reads CASSWLAGGNTGELFF. The CDR3 nucleotides read TGTGCCAGCAGTTGGCTAGCGGGAGGAAACACCGGGGAGCTGTTTTTT. The whole variable domain, filled in from reference TRBV28 and TRBJ2-2, reads DVKVTQSSRYLVKRTGEKVFLECVQDMDHENMFWYRQDPGLGLRLIYFSYDVKMKEKGDIPEGYSVSREKKERFSLILESASTNQTSMYLCASSWLAGGNTGELFFGEGSRLTVL.